A selection of T cell receptor beta chains follows, all from one sample in a study of beta chain features in type 1 diabetes. This table comes from immunoSEQ multiplex PCR, and its TCRdb copy is limited to in-frame clones, with some not included. The sample holds some 200,000 clones, 16% seen once. Sequenced sample: naive CD4+ T cells from blood. The receptors shown here come from a man in his thirties or forties with type 1 diabetes. CDR3s include the opening cysteine and the closing phenylalanine or tryptophan. A D gene is named only where the DNA matches it firmly. Clone size is given for some rows only: seen once, a few or many times, or a class if the clone is expanded.

CASSPRGNTGELFF	TGTGCCAGCAGCCCCAGGGGAAACACCGGGGAGCTGTTTTTT	TRBV9	-	TRBJ2-2	few	14
CASSPPGLAGDPSYNEQFF	TGTGCCAGCAGCCCGCCCGGACTAGCGGGAGACCCCTCCTACAATGAGCAGTTCTTC	TRBV5-4	TRBD2	TRBJ2-1	once	19
CATSRSFGEGSGEQFF	TGTGCCACCAGCAGATCTTTCGGGGAGGGATCAGGGGAGCAGTTCTTC	TRBV15	TRBD2	TRBJ2-1	-	16
CAWSVWRELNEQFF	TGTGCCTGGAGTGTGTGGCGGGAGCTGAATGAGCAGTTCTTC	TRBV30	TRBD2	TRBJ2-1	few	14
CASSYGWVEQFF	TGTGCCAGCAGTTACGGATGGGTAGAGCAGTTCTTC	TRBV6-6	-	TRBJ2-1	few	12
CASSLGRHLGDTQYF	TGTGCCAGCAGCTTAGGCCGACACCTCGGAGATACGCAGTATTTT	TRBV7-9	-	TRBJ2-3	few	15
CASSFTNTGELFF	TGTGCCAGCAGCTTTACAAACACCGGGGAGCTGTTTTTT	TRBV7-7	-	TRBJ2-2	few	13
CSVVDGTTSYNEQFF	TGCAGCGTCGTTGACGGGACTACCTCCTACAATGAGCAGTTCTTC	TRBV29-1	TRBD2	TRBJ2-1	few	15
CAVGRTEAFF	TGCGCCGTAGGGAGAACTGAAGCTTTCTTT	TRBV30	-	TRBJ1-1	-	10
CASSYSGQGGGDTQYF	TGTGCCAGCAGTTACTCGGGACAGGGTGGGGGAGATACGCAGTATTTT	TRBV6-6	TRBD1	TRBJ2-3	-	16
CASSPRGTGEYF	TGTGCCAGCAGCCCTCGCGGGACGGGAGAGTACTTC	TRBV27	-	TRBJ2-7	-	12
CASRRTGFGADTQYF	TGCGCCAGCAGACGAACGGGGTTTGGAGCAGATACGCAGTATTTT	TRBV5-1	-	TRBJ2-3	-	15
CASSRATGELFF	TGTGCCAGCAGCAGGGCTACCGGGGAGCTGTTTTTT	TRBV9	-	TRBJ2-2	-	12
CSIRTGAGRSSYEQYF	TGCAGCATAAGGACAGGAGCGGGAAGGAGCTCCTACGAGCAGTACTTC	TRBV29-1	-	TRBJ2-7	-	16
CAWSPAIEQFF	TGTGCCTGGAGTCCGGCGATTGAGCAGTTCTTC	TRBV30	-	TRBJ2-1	few	11
CASSHGVEYEQYF	TGTGCCAGCAGCCACGGGGTGGAGTACGAGCAGTACTTC	TRBV7-3	-	TRBJ2-7	-	13
CSVADSPDTQYF	TGCAGCGTAGCTGACTCTCCGGATACGCAGTATTTT	TRBV29-1	-	TRBJ2-3	few	12
CASSLGTGYQPQHF	TGTGCCAGCAGCTTGGGGACAGGGTATCAGCCCCAGCATTTT	TRBV7-2	TRBD1	TRBJ1-5	-	14
CASSFRTEDYGYTF	TGTGCCAGCAGCTTTAGGACGGAAGACTATGGCTACACCTTC	TRBV7-9	-	TRBJ1-2	once	14
CSVGGGWRDEQFF	TGCAGCGTTGGTGGGGGATGGCGAGATGAGCAGTTCTTC	TRBV29-1	-	TRBJ2-1	-	13
CASSPTGGRQYF	TGTGCCAGCAGCCCGACAGGGGGAAGGCAGTACTTC	TRBV5-4	TRBD1	TRBJ2-7	-	12
CASSLQGTQYF	TGTGCCAGCAGCCTCCAGGGGACCCAGTACTTC	TRBV5-4	-	TRBJ2-5	few	11
CASSRILGTQYF	TGTGCCAGCAGCCGGATATTGGGGACCCAGTACTTC	TRBV7-8	-	TRBJ2-5	few	12
CSVGLDQETQYF	TGCAGCGTTGGCCTGGACCAAGAGACCCAGTACTTC	TRBV29-1	-	TRBJ2-5	few	12
CASSLDHRGEQFF	TGCGCCAGCAGCTTGGACCACAGGGGTGAGCAGTTCTTC	TRBV5-1	TRBD1	TRBJ2-1	-	13
CATSRPGGNQPQHF	TGTGCCACCAGCAGGCCCGGGGGCAATCAGCCCCAGCATTTT	TRBV15	-	TRBJ1-5	-	14
CASSPKAESYNEQFF	TGTGCCAGCTCACCAAAGGCAGAATCCTACAATGAGCAGTTCTTC	TRBV18	-	TRBJ2-1	few	15
CATSRLAGNYEQFF	TGTGCCACCAGCAGACTAGCGGGTAACTATGAGCAGTTCTTC	TRBV15	TRBD2	TRBJ2-1	-	14
CASSLGTGNTDTQYF	TGTGCCAGCAGCTTAGGGACAGGGAACACAGATACGCAGTATTTT	TRBV7-8	TRBD1	TRBJ2-3	few	15
CASTGYTEAFF	TGTGCCAGCACGGGTTACACTGAAGCTTTCTTT	TRBV2	-	TRBJ1-1	few	11
CSVSGRSTDTQYF	TGCAGCGTTAGCGGGAGGAGCACAGATACGCAGTATTTT	TRBV29-1	TRBD2	TRBJ2-3	-	13
CASSSGLARFPRNEQFF	TGTGCCAGCAGCTCGGGACTAGCCAGGTTTCCTCGCAATGAGCAGTTCTTC	TRBV7-9	TRBD2	TRBJ2-1	-	17
CSARESPEQYF	TGCAGTGCTAGAGAAAGCCCCGAGCAGTACTTC	TRBV20-1	-	TRBJ2-7	few	11
CASSRAENTGELFF	TGTGCCAGCAGCCGGGCGGAGAACACCGGGGAGCTGTTTTTT	TRBV14	-	TRBJ2-2	-	14
CASSLENSGNTIYF	TGTGCCAGCAGCTTAGAGAACTCTGGAAACACCATATATTTT	TRBV7-9	-	TRBJ1-3	few	14
CSVGAAFGGYTF	TGCAGCGTTGGAGCTGCCTTCGGGGGCTACACCTTC	TRBV29-1	-	TRBJ1-2	-	12
CAIRTAGGADTQYF	TGTGCCATCAGAACAGCGGGAGGTGCAGATACGCAGTATTTT	TRBV10-3	TRBD2	TRBJ2-3	-	14
CASSLVGYEKLFF	TGTGCCAGCAGCTTAGTCGGGTATGAAAAACTGTTTTTT	TRBV7-9	-	TRBJ1-4	few	13
CSVEGRMNTEAFF	TGCAGCGTTGAGGGCAGAATGAACACTGAAGCTTTCTTT	TRBV29-1	-	TRBJ1-1	few	13
CSAATGGTQETQYF	TGCAGCGCAGCAACAGGGGGGACCCAAGAGACCCAGTACTTC	TRBV29-1	TRBD1	TRBJ2-5	-	14
CASTNTGTVNYGYTF	TGTGCCAGCACCAACACCGGGACAGTTAACTATGGCTACACCTTC	TRBV9	TRBD1	TRBJ1-2	-	15
CASSTTIDNEQFF	TGTGCCAGCAGCACGACTATCGACAATGAGCAGTTCTTC	TRBV7-2	-	TRBJ2-1	-	13
CASSQDSSVNSYNEQFF	TGTGCCAGCAGCCAAGATTCAAGCGTAAACTCCTACAATGAGCAGTTCTTC	TRBV4-2	-	TRBJ2-1	-	17
CSALGAESSYGYTF	TGCAGCGCCCTGGGGGCCGAAAGCAGCTATGGCTACACCTTC	TRBV29-1	-	TRBJ1-2	few	14
CARGTGSYEQYF	TGTGCCCGGGGGACAGGGTCCTACGAGCAGTACTTC	TRBV30	TRBD1	TRBJ2-7	few	12
CASSTGTNSYNEQFF	TGTGCCAGCAGCACCGGGACCAATTCCTACAATGAGCAGTTCTTC	TRBV5-4	-	TRBJ2-1	-	15
CASSEASGDYNEQFF	TGCGCCAGCAGCGAAGCTAGCGGAGACTACAATGAGCAGTTCTTC	TRBV5-1	TRBD2	TRBJ2-1	-	15
CASSLVGRLSYEQYF	TGTGCCAGCAGCTTAGTTGGCAGACTATCCTACGAGCAGTACTTC	TRBV7-2	-	TRBJ2-7	few	15
CASSLTPRGKAYF	TGTGCCAGCAGTTTAACCCCCCGGGGTAAAGCCTACTTC	TRBV28	-	TRBJ2-5	-	13
CASSLVSTSGSSYNEQFF	TGTGCCAGCAGCTTAGTATCGACTAGCGGGAGCTCCTACAATGAGCAGTTCTTC	TRBV7-2	TRBD2	TRBJ2-1	few	18
CSVEDRIGQGAF	TGCAGCGTTGAAGATAGGATAGGCCAGGGGGCCTTC	TRBV29-1	TRBD1	TRBJ1-2	-	12
CASSLGMNTEAFF	TGCGCCAGCAGCTTGGGCATGAACACTGAAGCTTTCTTT	TRBV5-1	-	TRBJ1-1	-	13